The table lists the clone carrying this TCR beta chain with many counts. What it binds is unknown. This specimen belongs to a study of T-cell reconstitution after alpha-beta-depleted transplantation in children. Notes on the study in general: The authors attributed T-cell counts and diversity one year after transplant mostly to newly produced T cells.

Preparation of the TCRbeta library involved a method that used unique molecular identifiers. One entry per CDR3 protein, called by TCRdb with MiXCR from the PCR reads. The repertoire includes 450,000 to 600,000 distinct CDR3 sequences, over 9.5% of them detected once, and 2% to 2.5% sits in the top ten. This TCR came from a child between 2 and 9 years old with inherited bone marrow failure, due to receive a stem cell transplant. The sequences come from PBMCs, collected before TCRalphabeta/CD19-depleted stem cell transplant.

The CDR3 protein is CASSYGTAAYEQYF. The CDR3 bases are TGTGCCAGCAGCTATGGGACAGCTGCCTACGAGCAGTACTTC. V is TRBV7-2 and J is TRBJ2-7; TRBD1 agrees at 7 bases. The ends lost 4 bases at V and 2 bases at J; junction bases unmatched: 5. CDR1 SGHTA and CDR2 FQGNSA come from the germline V gene. The CDR3 sequence is 14 residues long.